The sequence of this TCR beta chain was determined in a study of T cells expressing NK-cell markers. Study in general: Seven HCMV-seropositive donors and one seronegative donor made up the eight sequenced donors.

Concerning this clonotype: Its antigen is still unknown.

Study observations and caveats: These clonotypes additionally ranked first within the CD3+CD56-NKG2C+ fraction of four donors.

TCR beta cDNA was generated via 5'RACE template switching incorporating UMIs. From the 5' RACE reads, TCRdb lists one entry per CDR3 protein and no DNA. In total, the table holds over 150,000 distinct CDR3 sequences. This CDR3 has 18 residues. Input material: blood T cells: a sorted CD56 or NKG2C T cell subset, CD4+ or CD8+ T cells, or bulk PBMC T cells (not recorded which). The chain carries TRBV12-3 or TRBV12-4 and TRBJ2-1; TCRdb reports TRBD1, a call that lacks DNA to check it against. This receptor was taken from a man aged 18-70 years in good health. CDR3 region: CASSPSGGAYLVINEQFF.